Following are 5 T cell receptor delta chains from one sample sequenced in a study of gammadelta T cells in human blood. With CATT, TCRdb re-called clones from the RT-PCR reads. The table lists roughly 700 delta-chain clones, approximately 30% of them singletons. The sequencing input was Vgamma9Vdelta2 gamma-delta T cells from infant blood. The receptors come from a human donor.

This clone was seen a handful of times. J is TRDJ1 and V is TRDV2; 8 nucleotides line up with TRDD3. The end of the DNA is better explained by TRDJ2, so the J call may be wrong. Germline V gene lookup returns CDR1 GEAIGNYY and CDR2 EKD. The CDR3 is 14 amino acids. Written as DNA, the CDR3 is TGTGCCTGTGACACCCTGGGGGACACCGATCAACTCTTCTTT. Translating gives CACDTLGDTDQLFF.

Concerning this clone itself: A far larger clone is only one base removed, so a read error is likely. The chain couples TRDV2 to TRDJ3; 8 bases map to TRDD3. TCRdb supplies no J gene; here it was assigned by aligning the nucleotide sequence to germline. The CDR3 runs to 20 residues. V lost 1 base and J lost 0; bases outside the gene matches: 10. CDR1 and CDR2 (germline): GEAIGNYY, EKD. CDR3 coding DNA: TGTGCCTGTGACACGCTGACTGGGGGCTACAGCTCCTGGGACACCCGACAGATGTTTTTC. Its translation is CACDTLTGGYSSWDTRQMFF.

The table lists this clone with a few counts. A far larger clone is one nucleotide away, so this likely arose from a read error. The chain joins TRDV2 to TRDJ1; D not resolved. This CDR3 has 14 amino acids. Trimming stripped 2 bases from V and 5 bases from J, with 14 bases between. The V gene's germline CDR1 is GEAIGNYY and CDR2 EKD. Written as DNA, the CDR3 is TGTGCCTGTGACAATCTGGTGGAGGGAGATAAACTCATCTTT. Its protein is CACDNLVEGDKLIF.

This clone was counted a few times. This sequence is one base from a far larger clone and is likely a read error. V usage is TRDV2 and J usage is TRDJ1, with TRDD3 identical over 10 bases. The last part of the DNA fits TRDJ2 better; the J call may be wrong. In germline, CDR1 is GEAIGNYY, CDR2 EKD. The CDR3 has 16 residues. The CDR3, as DNA: TGTGCCTGTGACAAATTGGGGGATACTTTGACAGCAAAACTCTTCTTT. Translation gives CACDKLGDTLTAKLFF.

Comment on this clone: This probably arose from a read error, given a far larger clone one base away. The chain carries TRDV2 and TRDJ1; D unclear. The J gene, not given by TCRdb, was assigned here from a germline match of the nucleotide sequence. Germline V gene data show CDR1 as GEAIGNYY and CDR2 as EKD. This CDR3 spans 16 amino acids. DNA of the CDR3: TGTGCCTGTGACCCCCTCTATGATGAGGACACCGAAAAACTCATCTTT. This encodes CACDPLYDEDTEKLIF.